This TCR beta chain was observed in a study of cytomegalovirus exposure and HLA in healthy donors. Study-wide results and limits: TCR beta V- and J-gene trimming was later associated with a missense DCLRE1C variant.

CDR1 is SGDLS and CDR2 is YYNGEE in the germline V gene. The V gene end was trimmed by 2 bases and the J gene end by 1 base; junction bases not matched to a gene: 2. This CDR3 contains 17 residues. PCR used 60 Vbeta primers and 13 Jbeta primers. Using immunoSEQ multiplex PCR, the repertoire was profiled, and TCRdb retains in-frame clones only, with some absent. The sample shows roughly 97,000 clones, 55% to 80% of them seen only once. Notes on this clone: Its target is not known.

This chain connects TRBV9 to TRBJ2-1, with TRBD2 identical over 14 bases. The TCR was taken from a man aged 35 to 55 in good health and CMV-seronegative. Input material: PBMCs. The CDR3 DNA follows: TGTGCCAGCAGCGTGGGGACTAGCGGGGGTTCCTACAATGAGCAGTTCTTC. Its translation: CASSVGTSGGSYNEQFF.